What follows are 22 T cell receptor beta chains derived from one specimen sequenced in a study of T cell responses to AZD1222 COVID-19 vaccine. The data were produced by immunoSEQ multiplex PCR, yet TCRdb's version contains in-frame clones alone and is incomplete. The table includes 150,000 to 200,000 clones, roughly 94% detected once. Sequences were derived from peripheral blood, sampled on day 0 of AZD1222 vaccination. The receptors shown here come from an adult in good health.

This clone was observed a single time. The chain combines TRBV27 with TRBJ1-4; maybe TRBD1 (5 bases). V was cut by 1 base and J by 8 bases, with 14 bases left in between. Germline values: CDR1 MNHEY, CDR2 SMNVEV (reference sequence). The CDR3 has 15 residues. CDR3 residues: CASSLWGRVGEKLFF. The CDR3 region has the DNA TGTGCCAGCAGTTTATGGGGCAGGGTGGGAGAAAAACTGTTTTTT.

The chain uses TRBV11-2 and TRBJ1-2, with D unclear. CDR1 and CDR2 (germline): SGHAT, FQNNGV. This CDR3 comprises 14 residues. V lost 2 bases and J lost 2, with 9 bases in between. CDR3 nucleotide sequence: TGTGCCAGCAGCTTAAACAACCGAAACTATGGCTACACCTTC. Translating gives CASSLNNRNYGYTF.

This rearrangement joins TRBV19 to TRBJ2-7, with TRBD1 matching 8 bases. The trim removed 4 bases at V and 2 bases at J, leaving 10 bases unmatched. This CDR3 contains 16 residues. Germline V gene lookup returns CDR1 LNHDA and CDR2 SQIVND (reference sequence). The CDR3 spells CASSRTQGAATYEQYF. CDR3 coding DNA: TGTGCCAGTAGTAGAACCCAGGGGGCTGCCACCTACGAGCAGTACTTC.

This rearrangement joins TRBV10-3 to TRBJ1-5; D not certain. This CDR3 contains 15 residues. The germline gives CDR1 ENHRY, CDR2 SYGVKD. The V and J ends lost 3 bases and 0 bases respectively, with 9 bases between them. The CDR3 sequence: CAISDVQVSNQPQHF. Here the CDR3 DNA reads TGTGCCATCAGTGACGTCCAGGTTAGCAATCAGCCCCAGCATTTT.

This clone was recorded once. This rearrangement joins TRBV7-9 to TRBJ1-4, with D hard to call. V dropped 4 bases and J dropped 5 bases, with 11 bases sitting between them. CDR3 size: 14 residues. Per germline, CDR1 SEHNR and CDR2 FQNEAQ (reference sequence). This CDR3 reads CASSSTLKNEKLFF. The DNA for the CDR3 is TGTGCCAGCAGCTCGACACTTAAGAATGAAAAACTGTTTTTT.

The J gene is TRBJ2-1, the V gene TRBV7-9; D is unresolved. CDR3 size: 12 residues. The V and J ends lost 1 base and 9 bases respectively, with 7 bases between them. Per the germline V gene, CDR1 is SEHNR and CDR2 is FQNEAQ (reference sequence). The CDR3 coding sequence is TGTGCCAGCAGCTTAGGGGTGGGTGAGCAGTTCTTC. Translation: CASSLGVGEQFF.

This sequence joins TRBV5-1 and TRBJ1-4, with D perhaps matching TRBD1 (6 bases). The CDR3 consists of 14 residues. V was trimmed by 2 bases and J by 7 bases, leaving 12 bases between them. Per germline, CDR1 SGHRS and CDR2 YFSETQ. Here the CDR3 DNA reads TGCGCCAGCAGCTTTGAGGGGGGGAGTGAAAAACTGTTTTTT. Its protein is CASSFEGGSEKLFF.

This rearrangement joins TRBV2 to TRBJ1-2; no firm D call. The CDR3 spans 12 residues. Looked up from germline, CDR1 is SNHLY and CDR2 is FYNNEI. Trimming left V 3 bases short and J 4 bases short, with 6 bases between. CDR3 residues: CASSDEFYGYTF. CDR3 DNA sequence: TGTGCCAGCAGTGACGAATTCTATGGCTACACCTTC.

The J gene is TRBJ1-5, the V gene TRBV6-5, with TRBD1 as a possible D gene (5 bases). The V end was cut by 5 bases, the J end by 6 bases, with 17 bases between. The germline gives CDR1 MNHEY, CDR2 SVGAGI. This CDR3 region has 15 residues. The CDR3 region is CASSPGPRRGQPQHF. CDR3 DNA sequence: TGTGCCAGCAGTCCGGGACCCCGGCGGGGTCAGCCCCAGCATTTT.

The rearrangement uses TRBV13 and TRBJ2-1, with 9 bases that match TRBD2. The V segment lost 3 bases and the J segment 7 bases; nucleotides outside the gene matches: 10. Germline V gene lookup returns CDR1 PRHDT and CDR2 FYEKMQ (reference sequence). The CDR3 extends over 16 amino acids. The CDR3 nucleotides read TGTGCCAGCAGCTTGTTGACTAGCGGTGTATGGAATGAGCAGTTCTTC. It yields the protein CASSLLTSGVWNEQFF.

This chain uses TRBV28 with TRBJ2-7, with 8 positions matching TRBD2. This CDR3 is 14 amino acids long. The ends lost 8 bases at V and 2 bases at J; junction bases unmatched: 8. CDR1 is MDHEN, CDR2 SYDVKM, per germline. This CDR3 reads CASRYSGAAYEQYF. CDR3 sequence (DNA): TGTGCCAGCCGCTATAGCGGGGCTGCCTACGAGCAGTACTTC.

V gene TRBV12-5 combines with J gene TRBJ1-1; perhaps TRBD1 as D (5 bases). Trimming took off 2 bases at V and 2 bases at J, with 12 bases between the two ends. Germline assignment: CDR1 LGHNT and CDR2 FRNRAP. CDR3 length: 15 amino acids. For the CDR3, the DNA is TGTGCTAGTGGTTTGAATACGGGGGGTAACACTGAAGCTTTCTTT. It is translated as CASGLNTGGNTEAFF.

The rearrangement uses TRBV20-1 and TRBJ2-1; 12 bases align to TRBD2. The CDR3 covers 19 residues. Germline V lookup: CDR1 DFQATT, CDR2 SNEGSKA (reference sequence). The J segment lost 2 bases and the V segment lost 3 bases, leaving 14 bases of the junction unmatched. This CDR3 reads CSASIIPGLAGHTYNEQFF. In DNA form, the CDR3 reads TGCAGTGCTAGTATTATCCCGGGACTAGCGGGTCATACCTACAATGAGCAGTTCTTC.

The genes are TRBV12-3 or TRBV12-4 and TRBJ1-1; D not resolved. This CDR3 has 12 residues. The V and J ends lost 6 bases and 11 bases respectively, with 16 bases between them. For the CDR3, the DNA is TGTGCCAGCAGCTCGGACGCCTTCGATGCTTTCTTT. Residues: CASSSDAFDAFF.

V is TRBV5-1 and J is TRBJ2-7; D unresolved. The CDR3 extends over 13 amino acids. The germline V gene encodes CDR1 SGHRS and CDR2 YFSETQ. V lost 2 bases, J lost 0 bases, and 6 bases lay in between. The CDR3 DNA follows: TGCGCCAGCAGCTTCACAGTCTCCTACGAGCAGTACTTC. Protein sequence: CASSFTVSYEQYF.

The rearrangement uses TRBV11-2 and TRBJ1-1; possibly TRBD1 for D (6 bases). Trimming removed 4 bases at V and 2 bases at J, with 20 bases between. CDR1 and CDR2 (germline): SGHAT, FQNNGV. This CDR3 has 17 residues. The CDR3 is CASSSPWTGGANTEAFF. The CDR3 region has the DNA TGTGCCAGCAGCTCCCCCTGGACGGGGGGCGCAAACACTGAAGCTTTCTTT.

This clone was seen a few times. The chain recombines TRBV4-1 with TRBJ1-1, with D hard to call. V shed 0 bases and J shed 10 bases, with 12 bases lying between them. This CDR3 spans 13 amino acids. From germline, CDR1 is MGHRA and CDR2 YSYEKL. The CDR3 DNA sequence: TGCGCCAGCAGCCAAGATCGAGGAGTGGGAGCTTTCTTT. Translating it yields CASSQDRGVGAFF.

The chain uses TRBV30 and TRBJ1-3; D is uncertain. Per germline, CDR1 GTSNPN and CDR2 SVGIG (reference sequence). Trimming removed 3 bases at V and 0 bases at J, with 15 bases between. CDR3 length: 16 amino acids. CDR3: CAWSAGAVFSGNTIYF. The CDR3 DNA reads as TGTGCCTGGAGCGCGGGAGCGGTGTTCTCTGGAAACACCATATATTTT.

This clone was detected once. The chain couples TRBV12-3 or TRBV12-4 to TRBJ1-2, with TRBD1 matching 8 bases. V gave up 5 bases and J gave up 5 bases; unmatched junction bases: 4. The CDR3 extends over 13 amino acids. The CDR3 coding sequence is TGTGCCAGCAGTCCCGACAGGGGATATGGCTACACCTTC. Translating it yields CASSPDRGYGYTF.

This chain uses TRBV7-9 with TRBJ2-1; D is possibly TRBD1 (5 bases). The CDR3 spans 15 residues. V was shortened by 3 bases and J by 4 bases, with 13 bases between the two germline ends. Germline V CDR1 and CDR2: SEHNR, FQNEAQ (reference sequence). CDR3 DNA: TGTGCCAGCAGCTTTGGGGCCCCCTCATACAATGAGCAGTTCTTC. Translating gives CASSFGAPSYNEQFF. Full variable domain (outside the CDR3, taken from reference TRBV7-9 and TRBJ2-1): DTGVSQNPRHKITKRGQNVTFRCDPISEHNRLYWYRQTLGQGPEFLTYFQNEAQLEKSRLLSDRFSAERPKGSFSTLEIQRTEQGDSAMYLCASSFGAPSYNEQFFGPGTRLTVL.

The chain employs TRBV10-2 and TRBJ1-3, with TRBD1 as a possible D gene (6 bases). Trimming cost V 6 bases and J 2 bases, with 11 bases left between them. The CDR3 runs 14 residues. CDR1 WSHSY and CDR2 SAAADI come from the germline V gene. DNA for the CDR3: TGCGCCAGCAGGGCGGGGGGGCCTGGAAACACCATATATTTT. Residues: CASRAGGPGNTIYF.

The CDR3 is CASSPGAPGTNEAFF. CDR3 sequence (DNA): TGTGCCAGCAGCCCGGGGGCCCCTGGGACAAATGAAGCTTTCTTT. The rearrangement links TRBV3-1 (or the pseudogene TRBV3-2) to TRBJ1-1, with D possibly being TRBD1 (6 bases). This CDR3 region has 15 residues. V was trimmed by 4 bases and J by 7 bases, leaving 19 bases between them. Germline V gene sequence: CDR1 LGHDT, CDR2 YNNKEL (reference sequence).